Listed below are T cell receptor beta chains from one sample, sequenced in a study of T cell responses to AZD1222 COVID-19 vaccine. TCRdb's table, derived via immunoSEQ multiplex PCR, lists solely in-frame clones and lacks some. The data hold about 120,000 clones, with 92% observed a single time. Sequences were derived from peripheral blood, sampled on day 0 of AZD1222 vaccination. Source of these receptors: an adult in good health. CDR3s include the opening cysteine and the closing phenylalanine or tryptophan. A D gene is named only where the DNA matches it firmly. The size of a clone is reported for some rows only, either as once, few or many, or as a class for expanded clones.

>.|TRBD1|TRBV11-2|TRBJ1-4
CASSSRAQGEGEKLFF
TGTGCCAGCAGCTCCCGCGCGCAGGGGGAGGGGGAAAAACTGTTTTTT
>medium-sized|TRBD1|TRBV20-1|TRBJ2-3
CSASGTGAVADTQYF
TGCAGTGCTAGTGGGACAGGGGCGGTGGCAGATACGCAGTATTTT
>.|TRBD2|TRBV10-1|TRBJ2-3
CASSEGTSGNTDTQYF
TGCGCCAGCAGTGAGGGGACTAGCGGAAACACAGATACGCAGTATTTT
>.|.|TRBV10-1|TRBJ2-1
CASARRSSYNEQFF
TGCGCCAGCGCTAGACGGAGCTCCTACAATGAGCAGTTCTTC
>.|.|TRBV5-4|TRBJ1-2
CASSSIGQLYGYTF
TGTGCCAGCAGCTCAATAGGACAGCTCTATGGCTACACCTTC
>.|TRBD2|TRBV10-3|TRBJ2-1
CATGGREDRYEQFF
TGTGCCACCGGTGGTCGGGAGGATAGATATGAGCAGTTCTTC
>.|.|TRBV19|TRBJ2-1
CASSIGTFSISSYNEQFF
TGTGCCAGTAGTATTGGGACTTTTTCAATAAGCTCCTACAATGAGCAGTTCTTC
>.|.|TRBV6-2/TRBV6-3|TRBJ2-2
CASSYSEVTSGELFF
TGTGCCAGCAGTTACTCGGAGGTAACGTCCGGGGAGCTGTTTTTT
>once|.|TRBV4-1|TRBJ2-7
CASSQVEWASYEQYF
TGCGCCAGCAGCCAAGTCGAGTGGGCCTCCTACGAGCAGTACTTC
>.|TRBD1|TRBV15|TRBJ1-2
CATSRDRGTVGYTF
TGTGCCACCAGCAGAGATAGGGGGACAGTTGGCTACACCTTC
>.|TRBD1|TRBV5-4|TRBJ2-7
CASSRDRGSYEQYF
TGTGCCAGCAGCCGGGACAGGGGATCCTACGAGCAGTACTTC
>.|TRBD1|TRBV15|TRBJ1-5
CATSEDRNGEQPQHF
TGTGCCACCAGCGAGGACAGGAATGGCGAACAGCCCCAGCATTTT
>.|.|TRBV9|TRBJ2-1
CASSAAVLGTLTYNEQFF
TGTGCCAGCAGCGCCGCGGTCCTCGGGACTCTTACCTACAATGAGCAGTTCTTC
>.|.|TRBV29-1|TRBJ1-1
CSASGGQLPMNTEAFF
TGCAGCGCCTCCGGGGGGCAATTGCCCATGAACACTGAAGCTTTCTTT
>.|TRBD1|TRBV24-1|TRBJ2-2
CATSEARTGLNTGELFF
TGTGCCACCAGTGAGGCCAGGACAGGGTTGAACACCGGGGAGCTGTTTTTT
>few|.|TRBV30|TRBJ2-7
CAWSRAPLHEQYF
TGTGCCTGGAGTAGGGCCCCTCTTCACGAGCAGTACTTC
>.|TRBD1|TRBV27|TRBJ1-1
CASSLTPGTAVTTEAFF
TGTGCCAGCAGTTTAACCCCCGGGACAGCCGTAACGACTGAAGCTTTCTTT
>.|.|TRBV2|TRBJ1-4
CASSPRDPGNEKLFF
TGTGCCAGCAGCCCCCGGGATCCCGGGAATGAAAAACTGTTTTTT
>.|.|TRBV11-2|TRBJ1-2
CASSQAPTANYGYTF
TGTGCCAGCAGCCAGGCACCAACCGCTAACTATGGCTACACCTTC
>.|.|TRBV7-2|TRBJ2-2
CASSSGYGTRGGELFF
TGTGCCAGCAGCTCGGGGTACGGGACAAGGGGCGGGGAGCTGTTTTTT
>.|TRBD2|TRBV7-2|TRBJ2-5
CASSFGLAGVEGETQYF
TGTGCCAGCAGCTTTGGACTAGCGGGAGTAGAGGGAGAGACCCAGTACTTC
>.|TRBD2|TRBV3-1/TRBV3-2|TRBJ2-6
CASSQVLAGSSGANVLTF
TGTGCCAGCAGCCAAGTTCTAGCGGGAAGTTCTGGGGCCAACGTCCTGACTTTC
>.|TRBD1|TRBV19|TRBJ1-2
CASSQGGQGYGYTF
TGTGCCAGTAGTCAGGGCGGACAGGGCTATGGCTACACCTTC
>.|.|TRBV5-1|TRBJ1-2
CASSSAPTDSFYGYTF
TGCGCCAGCAGCTCAGCCCCCACGGACAGCTTCTATGGCTACACCTTC
>.|.|TRBV7-6|TRBJ1-4
CASSLGGGGSGEKLFF
TGTGCCAGCAGCTTAGGGGGTGGTGGGAGCGGCGAAAAACTGTTTTTT
>.|.|TRBV4-3|TRBJ2-3
CASSQETSSSTDTQYF
TGCGCCAGCAGCCAAGAAACTAGCTCTAGCACAGATACGCAGTATTTT
>.|TRBD1|TRBV11-3|TRBJ1-1
CASSLDRVTEAFF
TGTGCCAGCAGCTTGGACAGGGTGACTGAAGCTTTCTTT
>.|.|TRBV27|TRBJ1-2
CASSFVEGDGYTF
TGTGCCAGCAGTTTTGTGGAGGGCGATGGCTACACCTTC
>.|TRBD1|TRBV28|TRBJ2-7
CASSPGQGIYEQYF
TGTGCCAGCAGTCCGGGACAGGGTATCTACGAGCAGTACTTC
>once|.|TRBV5-6|TRBJ2-4
CASSDRQLAKNIQYF
TGTGCCAGCAGCGACCGACAGTTAGCCAAAAACATTCAGTACTTC
>.|.|TRBV18|TRBJ1-2
CASSPREGGLEGYTF
TGTGCCAGCTCACCCCGAGAAGGGGGGCTCGAGGGCTACACCTTC
>.|.|TRBV11-2|TRBJ2-5
CASRSRARQYF
TGTGCCAGCAGATCCCGGGCGCGCCAGTACTTC
>.|.|TRBV14|TRBJ2-1
CASSQLQRGQHEQFF
TGTGCCAGCAGCCAACTGCAGCGGGGACAGCATGAGCAGTTCTTC
>few|.|TRBV9|TRBJ2-7
CASSDDVTAYEQYF
TGTGCCAGCAGCGACGATGTAACCGCCTACGAGCAGTACTTC
>.|TRBD1|TRBV25-1|TRBJ2-7
CASSRQGAFDEQYF
TGTGCCAGCAGTAGACAGGGTGCCTTCGACGAGCAGTACTTC
>.|TRBD2|TRBV5-5|TRBJ2-5
CASSLGLAGAPDKTQYF
TGTGCCAGCAGCTTGGGACTAGCGGGGGCCCCGGACAAGACCCAGTACTTC
>once|.|TRBV9|TRBJ1-3
CASSGVGNTIYF
TGTGCCAGCAGCGGGGTTGGAAACACCATATATTTT
>.|.|TRBV7-9|TRBJ2-1
CASSLRKRGFDEQFF
TGTGCCAGCAGCTTGAGGAAGAGGGGGTTCGATGAGCAGTTCTTC
>once|.|TRBV7-2|TRBJ1-1
CASSPLRAGWNTEAFF
TGTGCCAGCAGCCCCCTCCGTGCAGGATGGAACACTGAAGCTTTCTTT
>.|TRBD2|TRBV28|TRBJ2-7
CASSRGTSGSLDEQYF
TGTGCCAGCAGTCGAGGGACTAGCGGGAGTCTAGACGAGCAGTACTTC
>.|.|TRBV7-9|TRBJ2-1
CASSHSGGIYNEQFF
TGTGCCAGCAGCCACAGTGGGGGGATCTACAATGAGCAGTTCTTC
>.|TRBD1|TRBV28|TRBJ2-1
CASSPRGWGQNNEQFF
TGTGCCAGCAGCCCCCGGGGATGGGGACAGAACAATGAGCAGTTCTTC
>.|TRBD1|TRBV27|TRBJ1-6
CASGLATTGLRSPLHF
TGTGCCAGCGGATTGGCCACGACAGGGTTGAGATCACCCCTCCACTTT
>.|.|TRBV5-4|TRBJ1-1
CASSRGLLGRTEAFF
TGTGCCAGCAGCAGGGGACTCCTCGGACGCACTGAAGCTTTCTTT
>.|TRBD1|TRBV30|TRBJ1-4
CAWSLTGVANEKLFF
TGTGCCTGGAGCCTCACAGGGGTGGCTAATGAAAAACTGTTTTTT